One sample yielded the 15 T cell receptor beta chains listed below, sequenced in a study of regulatory T cells in long-lasting Graves disease. Time point specified: newly diagnosed GD, antithyroid drugs for less than 3 months. Construction of the TCR library relied on RNA isolated from PBMCs. TCR beta libraries were built with iRepertoire HTBI primers and Arm-PCR of CDR3 regions. TCRdb re-called the multiplex PCR reads with MiXCR, one entry per CDR3 protein. The repertoire holds about 300,000 distinct CDR3 sequences, with approximately 20% as singletons. The sample consisted of peripheral blood mononuclear cells (PBMCs), taken at new diagnosis, from a patient treated with antithyroid drugs. These receptors came from a female donor with Graves disease.

On this clonotype itself: This may be a read error, as it is one base from a much larger clone. The chain links TRBV7-3 to TRBJ1-5; no firm D call. Per the germline V gene, CDR1 is SGHTA and CDR2 is FQGTGA. There are 18 residues in the CDR3. The CDR3 spells CASSFIKGTSEGNQPQQF. CDR3 in DNA: TGTGCCAGCAGCTTTATCAAGGGCACGTCCGAGGGCAATCAGCCCCAGCAGTTT.

This clonotype was counted at least ten times. This chain links TRBV27 with TRBJ2-1, with D possibly TRBD2 on 5 matching bases. From germline, CDR1 is MNHEY and CDR2 SMNVEV (reference sequence). V was trimmed by 3 bases and J by 6 bases, leaving 12 bases between them. The CDR3 totals 14 residues. The CDR3 region is CASSFLASINEQFF. Written as DNA, the CDR3 is TGTGCCAGCAGTTTCCTAGCAAGCATCAATGAGCAGTTCTTC.

This clonotype was seen ten or more times. The chain links TRBV10-3 to TRBJ2-4; 14 bases are shared with TRBD2. The CDR3 loop spans 15 amino acids. Unmatched junction bases numbered 4, after V lost 6 bases and J lost 6 bases. Germline lookup yields CDR1 ENHRY and CDR2 SYGVKD. In DNA form, the CDR3 reads TGTGCCATCAGCCCCGGGACTAGCGGGAGAAACATTCAGTACTTC. This codes for CAISPGTSGRNIQYF.

To note about this clonotype: A read error may be the cause here, since a much bigger clone is one base away. This sequence joins TRBV2 and TRBJ1-1; 8 bases agree with TRBD1. The CDR3 runs 16 residues. Germline V lookup: CDR1 SNHLY, CDR2 FYNNEI. The chain's CDR3 is CAGSAGQGGRGTEAFF. CDR3 sequence (DNA): TGTGCCGGCAGTGCTGGACAGGGCGGACGGGGCACTGAAGCTTTCTTT.

This clonotype was found once. This may be a read error, as it is one base from a much larger clone. The chain joins TRBV7-9 to TRBJ2-3; D is unresolved. CDR1 is SEHNR, CDR2 FQNEAQ, per germline (reference sequence). CDR3 size: 15 residues. CDR3 nucleotide sequence: TGTGCCCGCAGCTCACCCCGGCCCCGCACAGATACGCAGTATTTT. Translation gives CARSSPRPRTDTQYF.

This clonotype appeared many times. The J gene is TRBJ2-7, the V gene TRBV7-2, with D possibly being TRBD1 or TRBD2 (7 bases each). The CDR3 covers 15 residues. The V gene's germline CDR1 is SGHTA and CDR2 FQGNSA. Trimming cost V 5 bases and J 2 bases, with 16 bases left between them. CDR3 residues: CASSPSGTEAYEQYF. The CDR3 DNA reads as TGTGCCAGCAGCCCAAGCGGGACAGAGGCCTACGAGCAGTACTTC.

This clonotype was detected many times. V usage is TRBV6-1 and J usage is TRBJ1-2, with TRBD1 matching 9 bases. This CDR3 region has 13 residues. J was trimmed by 8 bases and V by 6 bases; bases with no gene match: 7. The germline V gene has CDR1 MNHNS and CDR2 SASEGT. CDR3 amino acids: CASRPTGGSGYTF. The CDR3 nucleotides read TGTGCCAGCAGGCCGACAGGGGGGTCCGGCTACACCTTC.

The gene calls are TRBV28 and TRBJ2-7; D is undetermined. The length of the CDR3 is 11 residues. Trimming left V 9 bases short and J 4 bases short, with 10 bases between. CDR1 and CDR2 from the germline V gene are MDHEN and SYDVKM. The CDR3 DNA sequence: TGTGCCAGTGGAGTGAGATACGAGCAGTACTTC. Amino acid sequence: CASGVRYEQYF.

This clonotype has a count of ten or more. This chain connects TRBV28 to TRBJ1-5, with 7 bases identical to TRBD1. The CDR3 is made up of 14 amino acids. The J segment lost 3 bases and the V segment lost 5 bases, leaving 4 bases of the junction unmatched. Germline V gives CDR1 MDHEN, CDR2 SYDVKM. CDR3: CASSPTGTNQPQHF. The CDR3 bases are TGTGCCAGCAGTCCGACAGGGACCAATCAGCCCCAGCATTTT. The entire variable domain, with the rest obtained from reference TRBV28 and TRBJ1-5, is as follows: DVKVTQSSRYLVKRTGEKVFLECVQDMDHENMFWYRQDPGLGLRLIYFSYDVKMKEKGDIPEGYSVSREKKERFSLILESASTNQTSMYLCASSPTGTNQPQHFGDGTRLSIL.

This clonotype was seen at least ten times. The CDR3 loop reads CASSYSTRAFHTEAFF. The CDR3 DNA reads as TGTGCCAGCAGTTACTCCACTAGAGCTTTTCACACTGAAGCTTTCTTT. V usage is TRBV6-5 and J usage is TRBJ1-1, with D unclear. The CDR3 length is 16 residues. The germline V gene encodes CDR1 MNHEY and CDR2 SVGAGI. Trimming took off 0 bases at V and 3 bases at J, with 14 bases between the two ends.

This clonotype was recorded a few times. The chain couples TRBV19 to TRBJ2-7; 7 bases are a match to TRBD2. V lost 5 bases and J lost 6; bases outside the gene matches: 19. This CDR3 is built from 17 residues. Germline CDR1 is LNHDA and CDR2 is SQIVND (reference sequence). CDR3 region: CASSPQLGGSRISEQYF. The CDR3 DNA sequence: TGTGCCAGTAGTCCTCAATTGGGGGGGAGTCGAATAAGCGAGCAGTACTTC.

This clonotype was detected only a few times. V gene TRBV7-9 combines with J gene TRBJ2-7, with a weak D call TRBD1 (6 bases). Germline CDR1 SEHNR, CDR2 FQNEAQ (reference sequence). Trimming shortened V by 5 bases and J by 3 bases, and 20 bases separated the two germline ends. The CDR3 is 16 residues long. CDR3 nucleotide sequence: TGTGCCAGCAGCGAGGCTCGGACAGAGAGATTCTACGAGCAGTACTTC. The encoded protein is CASSEARTERFYEQYF. Looking up the rest from reference TRBV7-9 and TRBJ2-7 gives the full variable domain: DTGVSQNPRHKITKRGQNVTFRCDPISEHNRLYWYRQTLGQGPEFLTYFQNEAQLEKSRLLSDRFSAERPKGSFSTLEIQRTEQGDSAMYLCASSEARTERFYEQYFGPGTRLTVT.

In this sample, this clonotype turned up a few times. The rearrangement uses TRBV10-2 and TRBJ2-7; perhaps TRBD2 as D (5 bases). The CDR3 loop spans 15 amino acids. From germline, CDR1 is WSHSY and CDR2 SAAADI. Trimming took off 7 bases at V and 1 base at J, with 17 bases between the two ends. In DNA, the CDR3 is TGCGCCAGCACCGAAGAGGGAAAGTGGTCCTACGAGCAGTACTTC. Translation gives CASTEEGKWSYEQYF.

This clonotype was picked up a small number of times. The V gene is TRBV6-5, the J gene TRBJ2-7; TRBD1 agrees at 8 bases. Germline-derived CDR1 and CDR2 are MNHEY and SVGAGI. This CDR3 is built from 16 residues. The trim removed 3 bases at V and 6 bases at J, leaving 13 bases unmatched. In DNA form, the CDR3 reads TGTGCCAGCAGTTATTTGAAGACAGGGGACCTACGCGAGCAGTACTTC. Residues: CASSYLKTGDLREQYF.

This clonotype has ten or more counts. The chain links TRBV6-1 to TRBJ2-7; D may be TRBD1 or TRBD2 (5 bases each). Trimming pared 7 bases from V and 6 bases from J, leaving 22 bases between. Per germline, CDR1 MNHNS and CDR2 SASEGT. The CDR3 is 15 amino acids. In DNA, the CDR3 is TGTGCCAGCAAACCTCGGGACCCTATTAGTCGCGAGCAGTACTTC. Protein sequence: CASKPRDPISREQYF.